This TCR beta chain was identified during a study of cytomegalovirus exposure and HLA in healthy donors. Use of 60 Vbeta and 13 Jbeta primers characterized the PCR. The repertoire was sequenced with immunoSEQ multiplex PCR; TCRdb's copy has only in-frame clones and lacks some. Among approximately 100,000 clones, 60% to 85% were seen once, and the ten largest hold roughly 4.9%. Whole-study findings and limits: As was reported, the classifier diagnosed cytomegalovirus status with high specificity and sensitivity. An analysis was carried out later, and it reportedly showed fewer N-insertions in an Asian-associated ancestry cluster than the approximately 680-donor mean. Three of the chains that were CMV-associated were confirmed in vitro to be specific for CMV antigens.

The CDR3 contains 14 residues. The germline V and J ends were trimmed by 2 bases and 3 bases, with 11 bases remaining between them. Germline V gene lookup returns CDR1 SEHNR and CDR2 FQNEAQ (reference sequence). For this clone: Its antigen is undetermined.

V gene TRBV7-9 combines with J gene TRBJ2-7; D possibly corresponds to TRBD2 (5 bases). Sequences were obtained from PBMCs. The receptor was derived from a female donor in good health and CMV-seropositive. The chain's CDR3 is CASSLYSGNYEQYF. The CDR3, as DNA: TGTGCCAGCAGCTTATACTCCGGGAACTACGAGCAGTACTTC.